The 5 T cell receptor beta chains given below trace back to one sample, sequenced in a study of tumour-infiltrating T cells in Burkitt lymphoma. Sequenced by immunoSEQ multiplex PCR; TCRdb stores in-frame clones only, minus some. The table has around 45,000 clones, less than 35% seen once; the top ten hold around 2.9%. The source material was tumor tissue. The receptor source for this set is a human donor with Burkitt lymphoma.

This clone has just a few counts. The rearrangement joins TRBV6-5 to TRBJ1-2; perhaps TRBD1 as D (5 bases). Germline loops: CDR1 MNHEY, CDR2 SVGAGI. The germline V and J ends were trimmed by 0 bases and 12 bases, with 14 bases remaining between them. The CDR3 is 13 residues long. CDR3 DNA sequence: TGTGCCAGCAGTTACTCCAACCGGGACCGCAACACCTTC. Protein sequence: CASSYSNRDRNTF.

This sequence joins TRBV9 and TRBJ2-3; 7 bases line up with TRBD2. There are 15 residues in the CDR3. The junction had 7 bases not matched to a gene; V was cut back by 2 bases and J by 4 bases. The germline CDR1 and CDR2 sequences are SGDLS and YYNGEE. For the CDR3, the DNA is TGTGCCAGCAGCGTCCCCAGCGGGGCCGCAGATACGCAGTATTTT. Translated: CASSVPSGAADTQYF. The full variable domain, rest sourced from reference TRBV9 and TRBJ2-3, is DSGVTQTPKHLITATGQRVTLRCSPRSGDLSVYWYQQSLDQGLQFLIQYYNGEERAKGNILERFSAQQFPDLHSELNLSSLELGDSALYFCASSVPSGAADTQYFGPGTRLTVL.

This clone was observed a single time. The chain couples TRBV5-4 to TRBJ2-5, with D possibly being TRBD1 or TRBD2 (5 bases each). Germline-derived CDR1 and CDR2 are SGHNT and YYREEE (reference sequence). CDR3 length: 14 amino acids. V was trimmed by 3 bases and J by 4 bases, leaving 13 bases between them. The CDR3 region is CASSSSRGGETQYF. DNA of the CDR3: TGTGCCAGCAGCTCCTCCCGGGGCGGAGAGACCCAGTACTTC.

By sample fraction, this clone is medium-sized (0.01 to 0.1%). The rearrangement joins TRBV27 to TRBJ1-2, with D uncertain. Germline values: CDR1 MNHEY, CDR2 SMNVEV (reference sequence). Trimming cost V 5 bases and J 7 bases, with 14 bases left between them. This CDR3 has 13 residues. In DNA form, the CDR3 reads TGTGCCAGCAGTGACGGAGGGCCGGGTGGCTACACCTTC. This codes for CASSDGGPGGYTF.

This chain joins TRBV4-3 and TRBJ2-7; TRBD1 matches at 9 bases. Germline V gene lookup returns CDR1 LGHNA and CDR2 YSLEER. Trimming at V came to 4 bases and at J to 4 bases, leaving 5 bases not matched to a gene. The CDR3 is 14 amino acids. CDR3 nucleotide sequence: TGCGCCAGCAGCCGGGACAGGGATTTATACGAGCAGTACTTC. Translating gives CASSRDRDLYEQYF.